This T cell receptor beta chain was obtained from a study of shared clonotypes between healthy human individuals. The study drew all its donors from Caucasian adults living in Nashville, Tennessee. This clone turned up a few times. From germline, CDR1 is MNHNS and CDR2 SASEGT. V was pared by 2 bases and J by 2 bases, with 4 bases between. The CDR3 has 13 residues. TCRdb keeps only in-frame clones here, not all; method: immunoSEQ multiplex PCR. The sample yields 2 million to 2.5 million clones, over 85% seen once. Source material: naive CD4+ T cells from PBMCs. The subset here: CD45RA+ positively selected. V gene TRBV6-1 combines with J gene TRBJ1-3; the D is unclear. This TCR derives from a man aged 18 to 30 in good health. Some clones in this sample may be carry-over from other donors' samples. As DNA, the CDR3 is TGTGCCAGCAGTGAAATCCCTGGAAACACCATATATTTT. It yields the protein CASSEIPGNTIYF.